The present T cell receptor (beta chain) was sequenced within a study of T-cell memory formation after mild COVID-19. Study-wide context: In these data, TCR clusters were largely donor specific. Study observations and caveats: The pre-infection memory compartment contained some responding clones, suggesting cross-reactive memory joined. Largely, contracting CD4+ clones fell within CM and EM, and contracting CD8+ clones within EMRA.

This clonotype was seen a few times. Its antigen is unidentified. Researchers used 5'RACE with constant-segment primers to make TCR alpha and TCR beta cDNA libraries that carry sample barcodes and UMIs. TCRdb recomputed calls from the 5' RACE reads with MiXCR, one row per CDR3 protein. Of 58,000 or so distinct CDR3 sequences listed, about a quarter are singletons. The germline V gene encodes CDR1 SGHRS and CDR2 YFSETQ. CDR3 length: 16 residues. V lost 0 bases and J lost 7; bases outside the gene matches: 7. This receptor was taken from a man younger than 30 who had mild COVID-19 (a few samples of this study predate the infection). Cell type and time point are not known. The chain combines TRBV5-1 with TRBJ2-2; 9 bases map to TRBD2. The sample comprised PBMCs or a T cell subset sorted from them (not recorded which). CDR3 nucleotide sequence: TGCGCCAGCAGCTTGGAAGCCAGCGGGGGGCTCGGGGAGCTGTTTTTT. It specifies CASSLEASGGLGELFF.